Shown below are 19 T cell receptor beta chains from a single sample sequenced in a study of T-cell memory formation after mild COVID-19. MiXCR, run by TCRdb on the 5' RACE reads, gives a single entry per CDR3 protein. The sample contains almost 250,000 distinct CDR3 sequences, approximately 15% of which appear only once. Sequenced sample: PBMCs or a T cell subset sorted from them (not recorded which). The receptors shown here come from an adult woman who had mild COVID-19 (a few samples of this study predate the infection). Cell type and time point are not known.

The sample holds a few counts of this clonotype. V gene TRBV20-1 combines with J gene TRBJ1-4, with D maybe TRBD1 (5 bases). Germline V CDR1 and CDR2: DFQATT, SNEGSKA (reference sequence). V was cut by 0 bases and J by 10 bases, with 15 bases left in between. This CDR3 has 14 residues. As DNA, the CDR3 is TGCAGTGCTAGAGAAAGCAGGGCGGTCGGAAAACTGTTTTTT. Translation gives CSARESRAVGKLFF.

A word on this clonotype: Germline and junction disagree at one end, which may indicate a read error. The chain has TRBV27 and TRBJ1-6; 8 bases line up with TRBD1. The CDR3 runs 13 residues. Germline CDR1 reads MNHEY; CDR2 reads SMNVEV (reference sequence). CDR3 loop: CASSFLGQGFQVF. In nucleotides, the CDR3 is TGTGCCAGCAGTTTTCTAGGACAGGGATTTCAGGTTTTT.

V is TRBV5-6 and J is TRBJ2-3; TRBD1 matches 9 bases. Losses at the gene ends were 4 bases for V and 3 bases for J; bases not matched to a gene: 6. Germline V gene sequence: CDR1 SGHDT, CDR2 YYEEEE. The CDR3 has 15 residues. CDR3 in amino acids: CASSVTGGQTDTQYF. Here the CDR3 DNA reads TGTGCCAGCAGCGTAACAGGGGGCCAGACAGATACGCAGTATTTT.

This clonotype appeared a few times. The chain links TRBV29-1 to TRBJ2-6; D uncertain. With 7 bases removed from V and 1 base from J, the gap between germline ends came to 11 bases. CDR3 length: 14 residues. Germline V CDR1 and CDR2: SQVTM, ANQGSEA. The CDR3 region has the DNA TGCAGCGCCGTAGACAATTCTGGGGCCAACGTCCTGACTTTC. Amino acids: CSAVDNSGANVLTF. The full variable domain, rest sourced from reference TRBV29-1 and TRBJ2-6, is SAVISQKPSRDICQRGTSLTIQCQVDSQVTMMFWYRQQPGQSLTLIATANQGSEATYESGFVIDKFPISRPNLTFSTLTVSNMSPEDSSIYLCSAVDNSGANVLTFGAGSRLTVL.

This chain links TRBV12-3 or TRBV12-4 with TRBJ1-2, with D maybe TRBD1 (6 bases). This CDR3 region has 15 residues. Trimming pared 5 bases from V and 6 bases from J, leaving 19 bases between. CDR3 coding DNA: TGTGCCAGCAGTCCAGGGGCCTACGCCTGGAATGGCTACACCTTC. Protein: CASSPGAYAWNGYTF.

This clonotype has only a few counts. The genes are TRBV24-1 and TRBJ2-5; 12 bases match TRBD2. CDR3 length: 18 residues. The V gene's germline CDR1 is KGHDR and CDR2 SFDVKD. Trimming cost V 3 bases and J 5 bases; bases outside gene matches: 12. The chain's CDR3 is CATSDPGPSGRAVETQYF. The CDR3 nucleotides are TGTGCCACCAGTGATCCAGGCCCTAGCGGGAGGGCGGTGGAGACCCAGTACTTC.

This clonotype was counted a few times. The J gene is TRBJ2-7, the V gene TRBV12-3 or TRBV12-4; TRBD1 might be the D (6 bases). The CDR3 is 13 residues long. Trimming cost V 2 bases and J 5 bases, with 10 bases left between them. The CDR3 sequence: CASSLLQGHEQYF. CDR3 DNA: TGTGCCAGCAGTTTACTACAGGGCCACGAGCAGTACTTC.

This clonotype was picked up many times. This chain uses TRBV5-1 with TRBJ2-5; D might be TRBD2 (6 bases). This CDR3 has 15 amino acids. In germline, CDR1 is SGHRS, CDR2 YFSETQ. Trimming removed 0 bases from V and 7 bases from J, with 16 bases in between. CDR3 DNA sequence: TGCGCCAGCAGCTTGGACGGGAGCGAGTTGGGGACCCAGTACTTC. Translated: CASSLDGSELGTQYF.

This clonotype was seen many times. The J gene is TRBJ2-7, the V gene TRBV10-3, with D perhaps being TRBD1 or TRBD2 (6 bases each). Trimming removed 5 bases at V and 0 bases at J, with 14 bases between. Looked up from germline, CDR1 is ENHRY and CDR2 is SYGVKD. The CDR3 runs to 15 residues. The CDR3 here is CAISPAGDSSYEQYF. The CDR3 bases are TGTGCCATCAGTCCAGCAGGGGACTCCTCCTACGAGCAGTACTTC.

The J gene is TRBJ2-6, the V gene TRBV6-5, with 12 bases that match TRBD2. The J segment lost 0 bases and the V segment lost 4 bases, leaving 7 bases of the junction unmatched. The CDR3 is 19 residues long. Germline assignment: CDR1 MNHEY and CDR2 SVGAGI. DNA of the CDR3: TGTGCCAGCAGTTCCCTACTAGCGGGAGGACACTCTGGGGCCAACGTCCTGACTTTC. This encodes CASSSLLAGGHSGANVLTF.

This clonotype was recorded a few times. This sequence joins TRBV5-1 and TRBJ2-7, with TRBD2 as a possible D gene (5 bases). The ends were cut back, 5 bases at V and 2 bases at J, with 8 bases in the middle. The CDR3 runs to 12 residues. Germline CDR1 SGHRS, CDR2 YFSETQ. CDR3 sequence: CASREGPYEQYF. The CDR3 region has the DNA TGCGCCAGCAGAGAGGGTCCCTACGAGCAGTACTTC.

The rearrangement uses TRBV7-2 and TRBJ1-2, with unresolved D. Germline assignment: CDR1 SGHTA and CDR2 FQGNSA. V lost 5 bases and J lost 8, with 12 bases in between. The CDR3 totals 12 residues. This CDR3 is CASSLFIGGYTF. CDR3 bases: TGTGCCAGCAGCCTGTTTATCGGCGGCTACACCTTC.

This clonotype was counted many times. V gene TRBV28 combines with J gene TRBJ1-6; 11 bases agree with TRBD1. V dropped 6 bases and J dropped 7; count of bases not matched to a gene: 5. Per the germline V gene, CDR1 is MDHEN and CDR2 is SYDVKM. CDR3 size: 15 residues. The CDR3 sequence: CASSPGTGGNSPLHF. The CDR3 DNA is TGTGCCAGCAGCCCTGGGACAGGGGGAAATTCACCCCTCCACTTT.

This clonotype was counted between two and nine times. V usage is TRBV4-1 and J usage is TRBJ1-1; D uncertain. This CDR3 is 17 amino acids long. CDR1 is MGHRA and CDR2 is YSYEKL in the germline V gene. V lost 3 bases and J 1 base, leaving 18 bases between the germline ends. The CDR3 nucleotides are TGCGCCAGCAGCCAGGTAGGCCGGGAAAGTCGGAACACTGAAGCTTTCTTT. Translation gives CASSQVGRESRNTEAFF.

CDR3 nucleotide sequence: TGTGCCAGCAGCGAGGGGACGGATAATGAAAAACTGTTTTTT. As protein: CASSEGTDNEKLFF. This chain connects TRBV2 to TRBJ1-4, with D possibly being TRBD1 (5 bases). The CDR3 is 14 amino acids. Deletions cut 6 bases from V and 4 bases from J, with 12 bases between. From germline, CDR1 is SNHLY and CDR2 FYNNEI.

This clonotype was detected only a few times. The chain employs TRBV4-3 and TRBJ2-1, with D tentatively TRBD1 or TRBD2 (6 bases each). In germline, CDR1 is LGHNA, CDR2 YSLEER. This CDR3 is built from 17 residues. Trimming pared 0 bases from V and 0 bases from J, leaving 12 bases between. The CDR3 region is CASSQDRGTSSYNEQFF. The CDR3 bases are TGCGCCAGCAGCCAAGATCGGGGGACAAGCTCCTACAATGAGCAGTTCTTC.

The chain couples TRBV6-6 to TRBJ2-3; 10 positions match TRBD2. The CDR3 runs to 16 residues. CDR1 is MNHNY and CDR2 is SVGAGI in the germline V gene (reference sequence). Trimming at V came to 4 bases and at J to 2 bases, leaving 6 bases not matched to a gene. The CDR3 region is CASSSAGTSDTDTQYF. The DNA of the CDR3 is TGTGCCAGCAGTTCCGCCGGGACTAGCGACACAGATACGCAGTATTTT.

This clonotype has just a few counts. CDR3 in amino acids: CATSGQGATDEQYF. The CDR3 bases are TGTGCCACCAGTGGGCAGGGGGCAACCGACGAGCAGTACTTC. The chain employs TRBV24-1 and TRBJ2-7, with 8 bases fitting TRBD1. Looked up from germline, CDR1 is KGHDR and CDR2 is SFDVKD. CDR3 length: 14 residues. V dropped 5 bases and J dropped 5; count of bases not matched to a gene: 7.

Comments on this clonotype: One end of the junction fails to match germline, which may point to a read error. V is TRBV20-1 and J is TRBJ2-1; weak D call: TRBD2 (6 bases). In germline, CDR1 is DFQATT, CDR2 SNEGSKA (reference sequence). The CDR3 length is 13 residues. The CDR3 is CSTSSGPYNEQFF. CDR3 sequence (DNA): TGCAGTACTAGTAGCGGACCCTACAATGAGCAGTTCTTC.